Shown below are 25 T cell receptor beta chains from a single sample sequenced in a study of shared clonotypes between healthy human individuals. The data were produced by immunoSEQ multiplex PCR, yet TCRdb's version contains in-frame clones alone and is incomplete. The sample has around 990,000 clones, 77% seen once. Sequenced material: memory CD4+ T cells from PBMCs. Subset of the sample: CD45RA-negative fraction. The origin of the receptors is a young man in good health. Some clones in this sample may be carry-over from other donors' samples.

This clone was observed a few times. This chain joins TRBV7-3 and TRBJ1-4, with D uncertain. CDR1 is SGHTA and CDR2 is FQGTGA in the germline V gene. The CDR3 covers 12 residues. V was clipped by 2 bases and J by 6 bases, with 4 bases between them. The CDR3 sequence is CASSLHHEKLFF. Written as DNA, the CDR3 is TGTGCCAGCAGCTTACACCATGAAAAACTGTTTTTT.

The chain carries TRBV9 and TRBJ1-2; weak D call: TRBD1 (6 bases). The CDR3 totals 16 residues. Germline V gene data show CDR1 as SGDLS and CDR2 as YYNGEE. The germline V and J ends were trimmed by 4 bases and 1 base, with 17 bases remaining between them. Here the CDR3 reads CASSPGGRGVNYGYTF. The CDR3 coding sequence is TGTGCCAGCAGCCCTGGGGGAAGGGGGGTTAACTATGGCTACACCTTC.

A few counts support this clone. The genes are TRBV10-2 and TRBJ2-1; no clear D. Germline CDR1 is WSHSY and CDR2 is SAAADI. The V and J ends lost 4 bases and 5 bases respectively, with 12 bases between them. The CDR3 runs to 14 residues. The CDR3 reads CASSVSGLHNEQFF. The CDR3 region has the DNA TGCGCCAGCAGTGTCTCGGGCCTACACAATGAGCAGTTCTTC.

This sequence joins TRBV5-6 and TRBJ2-5, with a tentative D call TRBD2 (7 bases). Germline V gene data show CDR1 as SGHDT and CDR2 as YYEEEE. Trimming removed 3 bases from V and 11 bases from J, with 14 bases in between. The CDR3 spans 12 residues. The CDR3 reads CASSWGGQQQYF. CDR3 bases: TGTGCCAGCAGCTGGGGGGGCCAACAGCAGTACTTC.

This clone showed up just a few times. The rearrangement uses TRBV6-1 and TRBJ2-7; 8 bases fit TRBD2. This CDR3 spans 12 amino acids. CDR1 and CDR2 from the germline V gene are MNHNS and SASEGT. With 4 bases clipped from V and 12 bases from J, the junction kept 8 bases outside the gene matches. DNA for the CDR3: TGTGCCAGCAGTGTCGGAGGACTAGCCTTGTACTTC. Amino acids: CASSVGGLALYF.

As for this clone: This specimen includes other DNA sequences encoding the same CDR3. The J gene is TRBJ1-2, the V gene TRBV28; D gene uncertain. Looked up from germline, CDR1 is MDHEN and CDR2 is SYDVKM. Trimming left V 3 bases short and J 2 bases short, with 7 bases between. The CDR3 consists of 13 residues. CDR3 bases: TGTGCCAGCAGTTTTCGAGGGAACTATGGCTACACCTTC. Its protein product is CASSFRGNYGYTF.

V and J are TRBV18 and TRBJ2-7; possible D gene TRBD2, 7 bases. CDR1 and CDR2 (germline): KGHSH, LQKENI. V was trimmed by 6 bases and J by 8 bases, leaving 11 bases between them. This CDR3 is built from 11 residues. CDR3 DNA sequence: TGTGCCAGCTCCACCGGGGGGCAGCAGTACTTC. This encodes CASSTGGQQYF.

This chain joins TRBV18 and TRBJ2-5; either TRBD1 or TRBD2 may supply D (5 bases each). Germline-derived CDR1 and CDR2 are KGHSH and LQKENI. The CDR3 is 14 residues long. V dropped 3 bases and J dropped 2 bases, with 10 bases sitting between them. CDR3 bases: TGTGCCAGCTCACCGAAGGGGACGCAAGAGACCCAGTACTTC. Its protein product is CASSPKGTQETQYF. The variable domain in full, with the rest retrieved from reference TRBV18 and TRBJ2-5, is NAGVMQNPRHLVRRRGQEARLRCSPMKGHSHVYWYRQLPEEGLKFMVYLQKENIIDESGMPKERFSAEFPKEGPSILRIQQVVRGDSAAYFCASSPKGTQETQYFGPGTRLLVL.

The rearrangement uses TRBV2 and TRBJ1-1, with D possibly being TRBD1 (5 bases). Germline V lookup: CDR1 SNHLY, CDR2 FYNNEI. The CDR3 loop spans 15 amino acids. Trimming stripped 6 bases from V and 4 bases from J, with 18 bases between. The CDR3 sequence is CASSGQTRVSTEAFF. The CDR3 region has the DNA TGTGCCAGCAGCGGACAAACCAGGGTGAGCACTGAAGCTTTCTTT.

This clone showed up just a few times. The chain uses TRBV27 and TRBJ1-1, with D unclear. Germline values: CDR1 MNHEY, CDR2 SMNVEV (reference sequence). Deletions cut 5 bases from V and 4 bases from J, with 11 bases between. CDR3 length equals 13 residues. Written as DNA, the CDR3 is TGTGCCAGCAGTCGACTAGGACCCACTGAAGCTTTCTTT. Amino acid sequence: CASSRLGPTEAFF.

This chain links TRBV28 with TRBJ1-4; D not resolved. CDR1 MDHEN and CDR2 SYDVKM come from the germline V gene. This CDR3 has 15 residues. V gave up 5 bases and J gave up 2 bases, with 12 bases separating them. CDR3: CASSARLGTNEKLFF. The CDR3 bases are TGTGCCAGCAGTGCCCGGCTGGGGACTAATGAAAAACTGTTTTTT.

The chain recombines TRBV27 with TRBJ2-6; D ambiguous. The germline CDR1 and CDR2 sequences are MNHEY and SMNVEV (reference sequence). There are 16 residues in the CDR3. Trimming stripped 5 bases from V and 3 bases from J, with 14 bases between. CDR3 amino acids: CASSQVLAGGANVLTF. For the CDR3, the DNA is TGTGCCAGCAGTCAAGTTTTGGCAGGTGGGGCCAACGTCCTGACTTTC.

V gene TRBV28 combines with J gene TRBJ2-7; 7 bases align to TRBD2. The germline gives CDR1 MDHEN, CDR2 SYDVKM. V shed 8 bases, J shed 2 bases, and the junction held 6 bases outside the gene matches. The CDR3 runs to 13 residues. The chain's CDR3 is CASSGGKPYEQYF. The CDR3 DNA sequence: TGTGCCAGCTCCGGGGGGAAGCCCTACGAGCAGTACTTC.

The CDR3 nucleotides are TGCAGCGTTGAAGGCAGGGAATCCCTTTATGGCTACACCTTC. Amino acids: CSVEGRESLYGYTF. This chain uses TRBV29-1 with TRBJ1-2, with D tentatively TRBD1 (5 bases). With 1 base removed from V and 5 bases from J, the gap between germline ends came to 14 bases. The CDR3 length is 14 residues. CDR1 and CDR2 (germline): SQVTM, ANQGSEA.

The chain joins TRBV7-8 to TRBJ2-1; 10 nucleotides align to TRBD2. Trimming at V came to 3 bases and at J to 7 bases, leaving 12 bases not matched to a gene. The CDR3 contains 17 residues. Germline assignment: CDR1 SGHVS and CDR2 FQNEAQ. This CDR3 reads CASSFSAGIAGGNEQFF. The CDR3 DNA reads as TGTGCCAGCAGCTTCTCCGCGGGAATAGCGGGAGGAAATGAGCAGTTCTTC.

The V call is TRBV28, the J call TRBJ2-1, with TRBD2 identical over 14 bases. The ends lost 2 bases at V and 7 bases at J; junction bases unmatched: 13. The length of the CDR3 is 19 residues. Germline CDR1 and CDR2: MDHEN and SYDVKM. CDR3 residues: CASSLNDWGLAGEANEQFF. In DNA form, the CDR3 reads TGTGCCAGCAGTTTAAACGACTGGGGACTAGCGGGAGAGGCTAATGAGCAGTTCTTC.

This chain links TRBV4-2 with TRBJ1-3, with D unclear. V was pared by 1 base and J by 0 bases, with 7 bases between. The germline V gene has CDR1 LGHNA and CDR2 YNFKEQ. This CDR3 spans 15 amino acids. CDR3 bases: TGTGCCAGCAGCCAAGTATCCCGCTCTGGAAACACCATATATTTT. Translation: CASSQVSRSGNTIYF.

For this clone: Additional DNA sequences in this sample encode the identical CDR3. The chain links TRBV5-1 to TRBJ1-4; D call uncertain. With 4 bases removed from V and 0 bases from J, the gap between germline ends came to 10 bases. Germline lookup yields CDR1 SGHRS and CDR2 YFSETQ. This CDR3 contains 15 residues. As DNA, the CDR3 is TGCGCCAGCAGCCCGGGAACGACAACTAATGAAAAACTGTTTTTT. Amino acids: CASSPGTTTNEKLFF. Full variable domain (outside the CDR3, taken from reference TRBV5-1 and TRBJ1-4): KAGVTQTPRYLIKTRGQQVTLSCSPISGHRSVSWYQQTPGQGLQFLFEYFSETQRNKGNFPGRFSGRQFSNSRSEMNVSTLELGDSALYLCASSPGTTTNEKLFFGSGTQLSVL.

The J gene is TRBJ1-1, the V gene TRBV20-1; possibly TRBD1 for D (6 bases). CDR3 length: 11 amino acids. CDR1 DFQATT and CDR2 SNEGSKA come from the germline V gene (reference sequence). The CDR3 loop reads CSYRVTAEAFF. The CDR3 DNA follows: TGCAGCTACAGGGTCACGGCTGAAGCTTTCTTT.

The rearrangement joins TRBV9 to TRBJ2-1; D is unresolved. CDR1 SGDLS and CDR2 YYNGEE come from the germline V gene. This CDR3 spans 15 amino acids. V lost 0 bases and J 6 bases, leaving 13 bases between the germline ends. As DNA, the CDR3 is TGTGCCAGCAGCGTAGTTTCGGCAGGCCGCAATGAGCAGTTCTTC. This gives the protein CASSVVSAGRNEQFF.

V gene TRBV6-1 combines with J gene TRBJ2-7; 10 bases are shared with TRBD1. V lost 6 bases to trimming and J lost 1 base; unmatched junction nucleotides: 3. Germline V gene lookup returns CDR1 MNHNS and CDR2 SASEGT. This CDR3 is 14 amino acids long. In nucleotides, the CDR3 is TGTGCCAGCAGGCCGGGACAGGGGTCCTACGAGCAGTACTTC. Translated, it gives CASRPGQGSYEQYF.

The gene calls are TRBV28 and TRBJ2-5; 7 nucleotides agree with TRBD2. V shed 6 bases, J shed 3 bases, and the junction held 10 bases outside the gene matches. There are 15 residues in the CDR3. Per germline, CDR1 MDHEN and CDR2 SYDVKM. CDR3 sequence reads: CASSTSQAGEETQYF. In DNA form, the CDR3 reads TGTGCCAGCAGCACCTCACAGGCGGGAGAAGAGACCCAGTACTTC.

This rearrangement joins TRBV5-6 to TRBJ2-7; 8 positions agree with TRBD1. Germline loops: CDR1 SGHDT, CDR2 YYEEEE. The CDR3 extends over 15 amino acids. V lost 3 bases and J lost 2; bases outside the gene matches: 7. CDR3 nucleotides: TGTGCCAGCAGCTCAGGGGGCGCACCACCCTACGAGCAGTACTTC. As protein: CASSSGGAPPYEQYF.

The chain employs TRBV7-9 and TRBJ2-5; no reliable D call. The length of the CDR3 is 12 residues. Trimming cost V 5 bases and J 7 bases, with 11 bases left between them. Looked up from germline, CDR1 is SEHNR and CDR2 is FQNEAQ (reference sequence). As DNA, the CDR3 is TGTGCCAGCAGCCCGTCAGGAAGGACCCAGTACTTC. It codes for CASSPSGRTQYF. The full variable domain, its missing parts supplied by reference TRBV7-9 and TRBJ2-5, is DTGVSQNPRHKITKRGQNVTFRCDPISEHNRLYWYRQTLGQGPEFLTYFQNEAQLEKSRLLSDRFSAERPKGSFSTLEIQRTEQGDSAMYLCASSPSGRTQYFGPGTRLLVL.

The chain couples TRBV6-4 to TRBJ1-5; 8 nucleotides agree with TRBD1. This CDR3 contains 17 residues. Germline CDR1 reads MRHNA; CDR2 reads SNTAGT. V gave up 2 bases and J gave up 1 base; unmatched junction bases: 7. The DNA for the CDR3 is TGTGCCAGCAGTGACCAAAGACAGGGGAAAAGCAATCAGCCCCAGCATTTT. Residues: CASSDQRQGKSNQPQHF.